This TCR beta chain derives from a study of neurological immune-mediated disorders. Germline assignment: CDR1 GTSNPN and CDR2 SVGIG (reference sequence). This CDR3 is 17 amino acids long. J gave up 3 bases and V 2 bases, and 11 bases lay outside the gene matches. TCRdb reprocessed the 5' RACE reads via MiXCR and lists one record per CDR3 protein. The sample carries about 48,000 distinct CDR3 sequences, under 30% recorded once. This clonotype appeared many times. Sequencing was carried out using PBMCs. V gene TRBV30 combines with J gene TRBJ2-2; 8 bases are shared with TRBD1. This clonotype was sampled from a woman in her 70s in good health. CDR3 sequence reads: CAWSRGPSGGYTGELFF. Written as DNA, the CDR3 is TGTGCCTGGAGTAGAGGGCCCTCAGGGGGCTACACCGGGGAGCTGTTTTTT.